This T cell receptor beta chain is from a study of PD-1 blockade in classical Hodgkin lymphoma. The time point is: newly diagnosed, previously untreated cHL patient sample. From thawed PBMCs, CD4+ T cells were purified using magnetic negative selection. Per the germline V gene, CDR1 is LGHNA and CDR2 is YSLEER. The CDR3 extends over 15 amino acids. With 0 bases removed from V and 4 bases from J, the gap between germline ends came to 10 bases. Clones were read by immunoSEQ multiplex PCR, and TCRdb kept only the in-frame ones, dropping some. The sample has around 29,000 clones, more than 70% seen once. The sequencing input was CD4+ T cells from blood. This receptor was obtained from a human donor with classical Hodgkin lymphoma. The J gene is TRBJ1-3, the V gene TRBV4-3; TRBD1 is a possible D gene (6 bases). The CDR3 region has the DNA TGCGCCAGCAGCCAAGATCCGGGGGCCGGAAACACCATATATTTT. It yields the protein CASSQDPGAGNTIYF.